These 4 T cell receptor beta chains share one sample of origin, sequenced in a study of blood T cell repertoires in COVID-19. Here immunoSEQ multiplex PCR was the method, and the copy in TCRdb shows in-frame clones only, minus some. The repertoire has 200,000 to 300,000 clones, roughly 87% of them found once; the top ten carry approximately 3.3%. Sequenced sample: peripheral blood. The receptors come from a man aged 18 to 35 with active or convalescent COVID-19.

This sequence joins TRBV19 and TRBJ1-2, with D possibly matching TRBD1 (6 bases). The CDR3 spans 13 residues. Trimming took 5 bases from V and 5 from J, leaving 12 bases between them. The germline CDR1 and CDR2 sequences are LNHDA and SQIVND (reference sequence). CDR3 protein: CASSLTGSYGYTF. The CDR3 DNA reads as TGTGCCAGTAGTTTGACAGGTTCTTATGGCTACACCTTC.

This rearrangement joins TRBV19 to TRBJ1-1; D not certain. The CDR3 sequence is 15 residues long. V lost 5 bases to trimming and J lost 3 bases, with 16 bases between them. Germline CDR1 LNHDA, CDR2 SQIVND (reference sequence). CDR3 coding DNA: TGTGCCAGTAGTTCCCCCGGAGGGAGGGACACTGAAGCTTTCTTT. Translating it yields CASSSPGGRDTEAFF.

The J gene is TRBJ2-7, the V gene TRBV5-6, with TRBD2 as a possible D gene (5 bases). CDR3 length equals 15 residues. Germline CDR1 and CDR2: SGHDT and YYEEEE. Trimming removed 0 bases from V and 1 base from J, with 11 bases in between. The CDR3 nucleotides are TGTGCCAGCAGCTTGGGGAGCGTAGCGTCCTACGAGCAGTACTTC. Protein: CASSLGSVASYEQYF.

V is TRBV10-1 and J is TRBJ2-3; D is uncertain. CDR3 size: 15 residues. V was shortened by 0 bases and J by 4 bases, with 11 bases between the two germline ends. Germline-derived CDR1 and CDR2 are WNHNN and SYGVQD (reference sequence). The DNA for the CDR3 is TGCGCCAGCAGTGAGTCTGCCGGGTTCGCAGATACGCAGTATTTT. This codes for CASSESAGFADTQYF.